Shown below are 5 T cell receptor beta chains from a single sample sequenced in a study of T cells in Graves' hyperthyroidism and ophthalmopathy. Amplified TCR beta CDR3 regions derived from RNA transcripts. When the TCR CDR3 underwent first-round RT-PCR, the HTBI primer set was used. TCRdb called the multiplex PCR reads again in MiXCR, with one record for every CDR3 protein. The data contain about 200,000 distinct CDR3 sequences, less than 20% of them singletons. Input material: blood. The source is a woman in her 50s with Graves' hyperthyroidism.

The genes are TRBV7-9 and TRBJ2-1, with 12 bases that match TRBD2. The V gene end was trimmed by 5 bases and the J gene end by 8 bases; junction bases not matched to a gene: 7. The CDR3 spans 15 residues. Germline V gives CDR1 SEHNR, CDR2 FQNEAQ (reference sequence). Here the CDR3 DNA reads TGTGCCAGCAGCCGCGGACTAGCGGGACGGGATGAGCAGTTCTTC. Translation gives CASSRGLAGRDEQFF.

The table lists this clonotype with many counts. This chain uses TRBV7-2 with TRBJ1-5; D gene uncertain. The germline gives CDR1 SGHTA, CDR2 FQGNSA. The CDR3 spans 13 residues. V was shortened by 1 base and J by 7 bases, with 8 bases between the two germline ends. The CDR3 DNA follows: TGTGCCAGCAGCTTAGAAGAATGGCAGCCCCAGCATTTT. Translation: CASSLEEWQPQHF.

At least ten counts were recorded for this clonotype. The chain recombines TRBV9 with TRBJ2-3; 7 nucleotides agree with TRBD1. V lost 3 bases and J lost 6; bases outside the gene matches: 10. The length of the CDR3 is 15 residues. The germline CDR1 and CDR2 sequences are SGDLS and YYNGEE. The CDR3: CASSGSPTGTDTQYF. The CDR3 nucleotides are TGTGCCAGCAGCGGAAGTCCGACAGGGACCGATACGCAGTATTTT.

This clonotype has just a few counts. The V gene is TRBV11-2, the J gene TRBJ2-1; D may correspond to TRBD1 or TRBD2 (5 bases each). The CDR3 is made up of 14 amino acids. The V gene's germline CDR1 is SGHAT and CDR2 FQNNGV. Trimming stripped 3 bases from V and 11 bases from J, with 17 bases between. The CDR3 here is CASSFPGGTAKQFF. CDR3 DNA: TGTGCCAGCAGCTTCCCCGGTGGGACGGCAAAGCAGTTCTTC.

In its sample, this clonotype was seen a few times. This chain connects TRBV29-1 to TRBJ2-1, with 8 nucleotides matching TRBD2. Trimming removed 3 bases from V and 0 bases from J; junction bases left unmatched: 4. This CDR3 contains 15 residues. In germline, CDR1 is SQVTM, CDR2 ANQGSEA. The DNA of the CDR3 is TGCAGCGTTGACGGGCGGGAGGACTCCTACAATGAGCAGTTCTTC. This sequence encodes CSVDGREDSYNEQFF.